These T cell receptor beta chains were read from a single sample in a study of cytomegalovirus exposure and HLA in healthy donors. The protocol was immunoSEQ multiplex PCR, while the TCRdb copy is restricted to in-frame clones and leaves out a portion. The sample gives 150,000 to 180,000 clones, under 85% of which show up once; less than 3.5% is in the top ten. The sample comprised PBMCs. These receptors all come from a man younger than 35 in good health and CMV-seronegative. Each CDR3 is given with its conserved first and last residue. Fields, in order: D gene, J gene, V gene, clone size, CDR3 DNA, CDR3 protein. The D gene is left open where the match is weak. The size field is filled for only some rows; it gives once, few, many or a size class.

>TRBD1|TRBJ1-5|TRBV27|once
TGTGCCAGCAGTGGCGGCCCGGGACAGGGGAATCAGCCCCAGCATTTT
CASSGGPGQGNQPQHF
>TRBD1|TRBJ1-1|TRBV6-1|-
TGTGCCAGCAGTGAAAAGGGGGCGGGGAACACTGAAGCTTTCTTT
CASSEKGAGNTEAFF
>TRBD2|TRBJ2-2|TRBV27|-
TGTGCCAGCAGTCCAATCGGGTGGGGGAGGGTCACCGGGGAGCTGTTTTTT
CASSPIGWGRVTGELFF
>TRBD2|TRBJ2-6|TRBV4-1|-
TGCGCCAGCAGCCAACTTCTAGCGGGGGTTAGCTCTGGGGCCAACGTCCTGACTTTC
CASSQLLAGVSSGANVLTF
>-|TRBJ2-5|TRBV4-1|-
TGCGCCAGCAGCCAGTCTGGGCTAGCGTCAGAGACCCAGTACTTC
CASSQSGLASETQYF
>TRBD1|TRBJ1-4|TRBV5-6|-
TGTGCCAGCAGCTTAGGGGACAGGCCTCTCCTGTTTTTT
CASSLGDRPLLFF
>TRBD1|TRBJ1-1|TRBV11-2|-
TGTGCCAGCAGCTTGGGGACAGGGAAGGACACTGAAGCTTTCTTT
CASSLGTGKDTEAFF
>TRBD1|TRBJ1-3|TRBV23-1|-
TGCGCCAGCAGTTGGGGACAGAAGCTAAGCTCTGGAAACACCATATATTTT
CASSWGQKLSSGNTIYF
>-|TRBJ2-2|TRBV25-1|-
TGTGCCAGCAGTGCCCTGGGGGGACGGGCGAACACCGGGGAGCTGTTTTTT
CASSALGGRANTGELFF
>-|TRBJ1-2|TRBV5-4|-
TGTGCCAGCAGCTGGGGGGGGGCAGTCAATTTGGCGTCGAGTGGCTACACCTTC
CASSWGGAVNLASSGYTF
>TRBD1|TRBJ2-3|TRBV10-3|-
TGTGCCACAGGGGGACAGCTTAGCACAGATACGCAGTATTTT
CATGGQLSTDTQYF
>-|TRBJ2-2|TRBV11-3|-
TGTGCCAGCAGCCCCAGAAACACCGGGGAGCTGTTTTTT
CASSPRNTGELFF
>-|TRBJ2-3|TRBV6-4|-
TGTGCCAGCAGTGACGGCAGGGGAGAACCCACAGATACGCAGTATTTT
CASSDGRGEPTDTQYF
>TRBD1|TRBJ2-7|TRBV9|few
TGTGCCAGCAGCCCCACGGGACAGGGGGACGAGCAGTACTTC
CASSPTGQGDEQYF
>-|TRBJ1-2|TRBV18|-
TGTGCCAGCTCATTCCGGGGAAGCTTGGATGGCTACACCTTC
CASSFRGSLDGYTF
>-|TRBJ2-1|TRBV5-1|-
TGCGCCAGCAGCTTGGCCCTCGGGAGCTCCTACAATGAGCAGTTCTTC
CASSLALGSSYNEQFF